This T cell receptor beta chain appears in the sequencing data of a study of cytomegalovirus exposure and HLA in healthy donors. Study results and caveats: The study designated 150 to 200 TCR beta chains cytomegalovirus-associated. Presence/absence analyses assumed roughly uniform sequencing depth across donors, which may not hold.

This clone was seen only a few times. What it binds is not known. The CDR3 totals 15 residues. With 3 bases clipped from V and 7 bases from J, the junction kept 6 bases outside the gene matches. Germline V CDR1 and CDR2: SGHTA, FQGTGA. Primers: 60 Vbeta forward and 13 Jbeta reverse. Clones were read by immunoSEQ multiplex PCR, and TCRdb kept only the in-frame ones, dropping some. The sample contains about 170,000 clones, 70% to 90% of which appear only once. Sequenced material: PBMCs. This clonotype was obtained from a woman aged 18 to 35 in good health and CMV-seronegative. This chain connects TRBV7-3 to TRBJ2-1; 10 nucleotides line up with TRBD2. Written as DNA, the CDR3 is TGTGCCAGCAGCTTTGTAGCGGGAGGAAGTAATGAGCAGTTCTTC. It yields the protein CASSFVAGGSNEQFF.